One and the same sample provided the 8 T cell receptor beta chains below, sequenced in a study of T-cell reconstitution after alpha-beta-depleted transplantation in children. Unique molecular identifiers were incorporated when the TCRbeta library was constructed. MiXCR, run by TCRdb on the PCR reads, gives a single entry per CDR3 protein. The sample contains hundreds of thousands of distinct CDR3 sequences, more than 9% of which appear only once. The sequencing used PBMCs, collected before TCRalphabeta/CD19-depleted stem cell transplant. The receptor set was obtained from a child aged 2 to 9 with inherited bone marrow failure, due to receive a stem cell transplant.

This clonotype was seen ten or more times. The chain combines TRBV21-1 with TRBJ2-1; the table's D call TRBD2 went unverified against the DNA. TRBV21-1 is a pseudogene segment. This CDR3 has 11 residues. The CDR3 here is CASSPGLVQFF. In DNA form, the CDR3 reads TGTGCCAGCAGCCCGGGGCTCGTGCAGTTCTTC.

The table lists this clonotype with many counts. The V and J genes are TRBV6-5 and TRBJ2-1; TRBD1 is a possible D gene (6 bases). Germline-derived CDR1 and CDR2 are MNHEY and SVGAGI. Trimming took 2 bases from V and 7 from J, leaving 12 bases between them. The CDR3 is 14 amino acids. CDR3 coding DNA: TGTGCCAGCAGTTACCGGGCCGGGACAAATGAGCAGTTCTTC. It codes for CASSYRAGTNEQFF.

This clonotype was counted at least ten times. V is TRBV20-1 and J is TRBJ2-5; D remains unclear. V was shortened by 3 bases and J by 5 bases, with 10 bases between the two germline ends. The V gene's germline CDR1 is DFQATT and CDR2 SNEGSKA (reference sequence). There are 12 residues in the CDR3. The CDR3 here is CSASWTSETQYF. The CDR3, as DNA: TGCAGTGCTAGTTGGACCTCCGAGACCCAGTACTTC.

This clonotype was recorded many times. The V and J genes are TRBV12-3 or TRBV12-4 and TRBJ1-1, with D perhaps matching TRBD1 (5 bases). V was clipped by 5 bases and J by 5 bases, with 12 bases between them. The CDR3 runs 13 residues. CDR3 bases: TGTGCCAGCAGTGTGCCGGGGCTTACTGAAGCTTTCTTT. Residues: CASSVPGLTEAFF.

This clonotype was picked up many times. This rearrangement joins TRBV20-1 to TRBJ2-7; a possible D gene is TRBD1 (7 bases). This CDR3 has 15 residues. The germline V gene has CDR1 DFQATT and CDR2 SNEGSKA (reference sequence). V lost 0 bases and J 1 base, leaving 13 bases between the germline ends. The DNA for the CDR3 is TGCAGTGCTAGAGATGGCGGGACAGCTTCCTACGAGCAGTACTTC. As protein: CSARDGGTASYEQYF.

The V gene is TRBV7-2, the J gene TRBJ2-2, with TRBD1 matching over 12 bases. The CDR3 contains 15 residues. The germline V gene encodes CDR1 SGHTA and CDR2 FQGNSA. With 5 bases clipped from V and 10 bases from J, the junction kept 8 bases outside the gene matches. The CDR3 DNA reads TGTGCCAGCAGCCCGGGACAGGGGGCATTTGAGGAGCTGTTTTTT. It translates to CASSPGQGAFEELFF.

This clonotype appeared many times. The chain couples TRBV10-3 to TRBJ2-1; D is unclear. The CDR3 length is 11 residues. Germline CDR1 and CDR2: ENHRY and SYGVKD. The CDR3 bases are TGTCATCGTAGCTCCTACAATGAGCAGTTCTTC. This sequence encodes CHRSSYNEQFF.

This clonotype has ten or more counts. The rearrangement joins TRBV6-1 to TRBJ1-6; no clear D. Looked up from germline, CDR1 is MNHNS and CDR2 is SASEGT. CDR3 length: 14 residues. V was cut by 2 bases and J by 10 bases, with 12 bases left in between. The CDR3 spells CASSEYSVVSPLHF. The CDR3 DNA reads TGTGCCAGCAGTGAATACAGCGTGGTGTCACCCCTCCACTTT.